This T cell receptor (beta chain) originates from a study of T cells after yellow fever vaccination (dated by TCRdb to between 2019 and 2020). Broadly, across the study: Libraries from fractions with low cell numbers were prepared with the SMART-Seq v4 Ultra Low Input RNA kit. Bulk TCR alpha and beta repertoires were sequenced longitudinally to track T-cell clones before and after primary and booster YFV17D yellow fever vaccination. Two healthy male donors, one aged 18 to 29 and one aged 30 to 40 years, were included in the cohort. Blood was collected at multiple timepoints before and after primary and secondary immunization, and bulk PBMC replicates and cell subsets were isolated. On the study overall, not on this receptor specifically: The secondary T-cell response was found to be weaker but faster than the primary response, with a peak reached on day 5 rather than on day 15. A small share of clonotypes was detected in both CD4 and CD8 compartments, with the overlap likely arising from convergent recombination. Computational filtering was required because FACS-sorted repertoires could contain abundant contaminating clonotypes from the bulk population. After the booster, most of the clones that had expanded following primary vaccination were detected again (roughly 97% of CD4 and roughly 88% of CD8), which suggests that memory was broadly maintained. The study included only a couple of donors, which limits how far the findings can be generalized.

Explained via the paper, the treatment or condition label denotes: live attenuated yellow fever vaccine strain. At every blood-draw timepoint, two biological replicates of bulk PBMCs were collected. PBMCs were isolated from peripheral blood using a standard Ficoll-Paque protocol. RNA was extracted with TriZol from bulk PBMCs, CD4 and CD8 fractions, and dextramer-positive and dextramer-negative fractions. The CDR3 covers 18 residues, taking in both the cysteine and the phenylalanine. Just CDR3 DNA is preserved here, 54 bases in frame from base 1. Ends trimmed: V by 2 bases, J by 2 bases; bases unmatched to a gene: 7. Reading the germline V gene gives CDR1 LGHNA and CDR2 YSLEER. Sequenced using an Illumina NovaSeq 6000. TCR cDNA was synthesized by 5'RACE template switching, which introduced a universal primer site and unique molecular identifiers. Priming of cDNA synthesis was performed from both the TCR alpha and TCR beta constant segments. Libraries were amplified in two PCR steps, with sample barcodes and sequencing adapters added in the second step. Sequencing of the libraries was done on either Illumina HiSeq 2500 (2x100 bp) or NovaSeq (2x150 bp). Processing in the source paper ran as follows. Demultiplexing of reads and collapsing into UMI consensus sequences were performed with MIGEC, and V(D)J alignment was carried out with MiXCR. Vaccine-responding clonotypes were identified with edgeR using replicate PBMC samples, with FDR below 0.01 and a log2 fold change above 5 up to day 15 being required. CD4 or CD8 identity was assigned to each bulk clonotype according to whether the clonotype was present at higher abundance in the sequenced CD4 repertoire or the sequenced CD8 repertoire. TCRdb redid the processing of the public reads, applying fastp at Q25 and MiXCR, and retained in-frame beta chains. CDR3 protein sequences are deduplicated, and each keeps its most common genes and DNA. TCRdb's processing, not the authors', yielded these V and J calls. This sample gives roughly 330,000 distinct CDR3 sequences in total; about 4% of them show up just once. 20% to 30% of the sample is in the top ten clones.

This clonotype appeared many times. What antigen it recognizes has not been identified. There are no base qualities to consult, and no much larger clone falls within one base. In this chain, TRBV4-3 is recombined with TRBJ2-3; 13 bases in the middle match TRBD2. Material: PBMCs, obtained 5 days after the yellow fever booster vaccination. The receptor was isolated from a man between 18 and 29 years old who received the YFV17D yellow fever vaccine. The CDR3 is CASSQNGLAGAITDTQYF. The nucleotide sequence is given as TGCGCCAGCAGCCAAAATGGACTAGCGGGGGCGATCACAGATACGCAGTATTTT.